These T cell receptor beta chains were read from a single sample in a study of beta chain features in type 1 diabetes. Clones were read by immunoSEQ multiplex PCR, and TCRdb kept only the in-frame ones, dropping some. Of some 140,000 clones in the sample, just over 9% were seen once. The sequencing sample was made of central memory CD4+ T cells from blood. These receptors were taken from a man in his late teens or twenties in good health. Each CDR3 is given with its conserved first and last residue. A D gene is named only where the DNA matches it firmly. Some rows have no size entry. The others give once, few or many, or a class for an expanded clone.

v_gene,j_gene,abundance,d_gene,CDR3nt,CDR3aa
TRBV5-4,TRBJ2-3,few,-,TGTGCCAGCAGCTTGGGGGGGACAACCCCCCACACAGATACGCAGTATTTT,CASSLGGTTPHTDTQYF
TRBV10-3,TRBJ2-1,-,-,TGTGCCATCAGTGAGTCGACAATCTCCTACAATGAGCAGTTCTTC,CAISESTISYNEQFF
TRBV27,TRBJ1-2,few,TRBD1,TGTGCCAGCAGTTTAGGGACAGGGGACGTTCGTTATGGCTACACCTTC,CASSLGTGDVRYGYTF
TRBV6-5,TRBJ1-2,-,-,TGTGCCAGCAGTCCTAACAGGGATGGCTACACCTTC,CASSPNRDGYTF
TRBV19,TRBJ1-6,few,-,TGTGCCAGTAGTATATCGACGGGTAATTCACCCCTCCACTTT,CASSISTGNSPLHF
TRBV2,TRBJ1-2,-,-,TGTGCCAGCAGTGAAGGGGCCTACGCCTTC,CASSEGAYAF
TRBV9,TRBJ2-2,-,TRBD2,TGTGCCAGCAGCGTAGGGGAGGGAAGGAGGGGTACCGGGGAGCTGTTTTTT,CASSVGEGRRGTGELFF
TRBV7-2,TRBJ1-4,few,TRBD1,TGTGCCAGCGGACAGGGGGCAGGGACTAATGAAAAACTGTTTTTT,CASGQGAGTNEKLFF
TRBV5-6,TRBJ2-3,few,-,TGTGCCAGCAGCCAGGCAGATACGCAGTATTTT,CASSQADTQYF
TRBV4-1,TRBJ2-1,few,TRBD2,TGTGCCAGCAGCCAACATACTAGCGGGGGGGCCAATGAGCAGTTCTTC,CASSQHTSGGANEQFF
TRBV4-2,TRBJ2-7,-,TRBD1,TGTGCCAGCAGCTCGATCCGGACAGGGGGCCAAGAGCAGTACTTC,CASSSIRTGGQEQYF
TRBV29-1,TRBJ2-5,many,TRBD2,TGCAGCGTTGAAAGCGGGGCCCTAACCCAGTACTTC,CSVESGALTQYF
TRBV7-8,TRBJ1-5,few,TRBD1,TGTGCCAGCAGCTTAGAGAAAGGACAGGGGGCAGGAACTCAGCCCCAGCATTTT,CASSLEKGQGAGTQPQHF
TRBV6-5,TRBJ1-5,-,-,TGTGCCAGTTCAGACATACCAAATCAGCCCCAGCATTTT,CASSDIPNQPQHF
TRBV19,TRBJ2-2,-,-,TGTGCCAGTAATGCGGTCCTCACCGGGGAGCTGTTTTTT,CASNAVLTGELFF
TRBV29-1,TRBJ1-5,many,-,TGCAGCGCTGTGGACAGCTACAATCAGCCCCAGCATTTT,CSAVDSYNQPQHF
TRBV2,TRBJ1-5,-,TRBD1,TGTGCCAGCAGGGATGGCACCGGGACAGCGATGGTCCAGGCCCAGCATTTT,CASRDGTGTAMVQAQHF
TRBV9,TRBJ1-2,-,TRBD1,TGTGCCAGCAGCAAAGGTGACAGGGGATACCGAACTAACTATGGCTACACCTTC,CASSKGDRGYRTNYGYTF
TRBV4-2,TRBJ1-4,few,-,TGTGCCAGCAGCCTGGCAGGGGAAAAACTGTTTTTT,CASSLAGEKLFF
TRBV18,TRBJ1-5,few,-,TGTGCCAGCTCAAAGGGCGGGCTGAATCAGCCCCAGCATTTT,CASSKGGLNQPQHF
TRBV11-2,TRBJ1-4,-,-,TGTGCCAGCAGCTTACTGAACGGAGTAGAAAAACTGTTTTTT,CASSLLNGVEKLFF
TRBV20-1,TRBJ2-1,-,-,TGCAGTGCCCCGGCAGGGTATGAGCAGTTCTTC,CSAPAGYEQFF
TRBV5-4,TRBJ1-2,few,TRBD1,TGTGCCAGCAGCTTCGGACAGGCTCGCGGCTACACCTTC,CASSFGQARGYTF
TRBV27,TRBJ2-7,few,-,TGTGCCAGCAGTTTATCAGCCGGGTCGGGTCACTACGAGCAGTACTTC,CASSLSAGSGHYEQYF
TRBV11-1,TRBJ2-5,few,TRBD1,TGTGCCAGCAGCTTTGGGACAGGGGTTGAGACCCAGTACTTC,CASSFGTGVETQYF
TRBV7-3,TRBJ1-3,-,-,TGTGCCAGCAGCCCTAACTGGGGAAACACCATATATTTT,CASSPNWGNTIYF
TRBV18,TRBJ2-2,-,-,TGTGCCAGCTCACCAAAACAGGCGAACACCGGGGAGCTGTTTTTT,CASSPKQANTGELFF
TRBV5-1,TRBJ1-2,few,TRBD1,TGCGCCAGCAGCTTGGAAGGCAGGGGGTATGGCTACACCTTC,CASSLEGRGYGYTF
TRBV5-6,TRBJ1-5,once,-,TGTGCCAGCAGCTCGACGAACGGGGAAAATCAGCCCCAGCATTTT,CASSSTNGENQPQHF
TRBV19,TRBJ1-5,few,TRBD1,TGTGCCAGTAGTATGGCAGGGGGGAATCAGCCCCAGCATTTT,CASSMAGGNQPQHF
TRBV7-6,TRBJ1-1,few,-,TGTGCCAGCAGCTTCTACCAGGGAGGGACTGAAGCTTTCTTT,CASSFYQGGTEAFF
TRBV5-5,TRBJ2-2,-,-,TGTGCCAGCAGCTTGGCCAGGGAGCTGTTTTTT,CASSLARELFF
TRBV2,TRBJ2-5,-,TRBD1,TGTGCCAGCAGTGCGAACAGGGGGCCACAAGAGACCCAGTACTTC,CASSANRGPQETQYF
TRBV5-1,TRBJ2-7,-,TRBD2,TGCGCCAGCAGCTTGACGGGAGGGGTCTCCTACGAGCAGTACTTC,CASSLTGGVSYEQYF
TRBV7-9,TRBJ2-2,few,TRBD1,TGTGCCAGCAGCTTACTTGTGCAGGGGGCGCGGACCGGGGAGCTGTTTTTT,CASSLLVQGARTGELFF
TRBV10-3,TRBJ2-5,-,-,TGTGCCAGCAGTCCAACAGGGAACCAAGAGACCCAGTACTTC,CASSPTGNQETQYF
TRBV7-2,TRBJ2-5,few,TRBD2,TGTGCCAGCAGCTTAAGGGCTAGCGGGGGGCAGACCCAGTACTTC,CASSLRASGGQTQYF
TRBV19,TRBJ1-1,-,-,TGTGCCAGTAGCCACGGACAGAGGAACACTGAAGCTTTCTTT,CASSHGQRNTEAFF
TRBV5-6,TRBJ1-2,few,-,TGTGCCAGCAGCAGCACAATAGGGGAACCTAACTATGGCTACACCTTC,CASSSTIGEPNYGYTF
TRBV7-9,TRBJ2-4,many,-,TGTGCCAGCAGCTCCCCCGGCTCCAAGGAGATTCCAAACATTCAGTACTTC,CASSSPGSKEIPNIQYF
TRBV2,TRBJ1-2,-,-,TGTGCCAGCAGTGAAAAGCGACTAAGTAGTGGCTACACCTTC,CASSEKRLSSGYTF
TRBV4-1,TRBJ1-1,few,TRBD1,TGCGCCACATCCACCGGGACAGAGAACACTGAAGCTTTCTTT,CATSTGTENTEAFF
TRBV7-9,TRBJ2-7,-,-,TGTGCCAGCAGCCTGTCTCCAATCAGGGAGCAGTACTTC,CASSLSPIREQYF
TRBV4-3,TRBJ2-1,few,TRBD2,TGCGCCAGCAGCCAAGAGCTAGCGGGGGGGCACCATGAGCAGTTCTTC,CASSQELAGGHHEQFF
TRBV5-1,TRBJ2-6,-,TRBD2,TGCGCCAGCAGCGCGACTAGCGGGGGTACGGGGGCCAACGTCCTGACTTTC,CASSATSGGTGANVLTF
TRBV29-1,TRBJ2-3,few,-,TGCAGCGTTGAAAGAGCGGATACGCAGTATTTT,CSVERADTQYF
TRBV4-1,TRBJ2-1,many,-,TGCGCCAGCAGCCCTAACAGGGCTATCGATGAGCAGTTCTTC,CASSPNRAIDEQFF
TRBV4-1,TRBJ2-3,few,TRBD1,TGCGCCAGCAGCCAAGCCGGGACAGGGAGAGATACGCAGTATTTT,CASSQAGTGRDTQYF
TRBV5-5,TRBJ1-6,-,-,TGTGCCAGCAGCTTGGGCCAGGATAATTCACCCCTCCACTTT,CASSLGQDNSPLHF
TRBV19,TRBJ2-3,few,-,TGTGCCAGTAGTTCGGGGCGGGGTGGAGATACGCAGTATTTT,CASSSGRGGDTQYF
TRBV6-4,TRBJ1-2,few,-,TGTGCCAGCAGTGAACGGGGGGACGTGGATGGCTACACCTTC,CASSERGDVDGYTF
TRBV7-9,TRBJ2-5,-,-,TGTGCCAGCAGTCGCGGACATGGGCAAGAGACCCAGTACTTC,CASSRGHGQETQYF
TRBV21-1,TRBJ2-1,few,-,TGTGCCAGCAGCAAAGAGGCTAGCGGGGGCCTCTCCTACAATGAGCAGTTCTTC,CASSKEASGGLSYNEQFF
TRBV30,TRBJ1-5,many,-,TGTGCCTGGAGTGTAAAGGGAGATCAGCCCCAGCATTTT,CAWSVKGDQPQHF
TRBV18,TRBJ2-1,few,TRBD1,TGTGCCAGCTCACGGCGTGGGGACAGGGTAAGCAATGAGCAGTTCTTC,CASSRRGDRVSNEQFF
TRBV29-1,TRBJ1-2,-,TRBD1,TGCAGCGTTGAAGCTGCCAACAGGGGACCTGACTATGGCTACACCTTC,CSVEAANRGPDYGYTF